Listed here are 3 T cell receptor beta chains from one sample, sequenced in a study of regulatory T cells in long-lasting Graves disease. The time point: persistent/refractory GD, antithyroid drugs over 5 years with positive TRAb. PBMC RNA served as the TCR library source. iRepertoire HTBI primers and Arm-PCR of CDR3 regions built TCR beta libraries. TCRdb reprocessed the multiplex PCR reads with MiXCR, giving one entry per CDR3 protein. The data contain about 300,000 distinct CDR3 sequences, roughly a fifth of them seen just once; the ten biggest clones take up approximately 53%. This sample comprised peripheral blood mononuclear cells (PBMCs), obtained when the disease was refractory, from a patient treated with antithyroid drugs. The receptors were gathered from a female donor with Graves disease.

This clonotype was picked up many times. The CDR3 DNA sequence: TGTGCCAGCAGTATCCTACAGCGGGAGGAGGGGGAGACCCAGTACTTC. Its protein is CASSILQREEGETQYF. The J gene is TRBJ2-5, the V gene TRBV12-3 or TRBV12-4; 9 nucleotides agree with TRBD2. V trimming: 5 bases; J trimming: 5 bases; junction bases outside the gene matches: 12. This CDR3 spans 16 amino acids.

A few counts support this clonotype. This chain joins TRBV7-9 and TRBJ2-7; 8 bases map to TRBD2. The V segment lost 7 bases and the J segment 5 bases; nucleotides outside the gene matches: 4. The CDR3 has 12 amino acids. Germline lookup yields CDR1 SEHNR and CDR2 FQNEAQ (reference sequence). The CDR3 region is CASTPGGDEQYF. The CDR3 DNA reads TGTGCCAGCACCCCGGGGGGGGACGAGCAGTACTTC.

This chain joins TRBV29-1 and TRBJ1-1; D is unresolved. Trimming left V 1 base short and J 4 bases short, with 7 bases between. Germline values: CDR1 SQVTM, CDR2 ANQGSEA. The CDR3 extends over 12 amino acids. This CDR3 reads CSVEGLGTEAFF. As DNA, the CDR3 is TGCAGCGTTGAAGGGCTGGGCACTGAAGCTTTCTTT.